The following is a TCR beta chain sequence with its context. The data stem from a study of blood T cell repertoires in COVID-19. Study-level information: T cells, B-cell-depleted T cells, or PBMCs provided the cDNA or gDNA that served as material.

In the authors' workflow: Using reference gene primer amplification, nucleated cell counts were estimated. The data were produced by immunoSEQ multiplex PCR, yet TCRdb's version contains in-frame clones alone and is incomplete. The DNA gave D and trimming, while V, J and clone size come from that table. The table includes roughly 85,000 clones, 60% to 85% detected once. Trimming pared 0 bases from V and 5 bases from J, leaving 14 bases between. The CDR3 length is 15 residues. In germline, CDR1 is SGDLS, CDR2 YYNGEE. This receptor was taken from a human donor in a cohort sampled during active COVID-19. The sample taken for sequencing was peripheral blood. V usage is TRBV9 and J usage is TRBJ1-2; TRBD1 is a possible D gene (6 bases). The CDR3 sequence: CASSVDAGQGYGYTF. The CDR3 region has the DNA TGTGCCAGCAGCGTAGATGCCGGGCAGGGGTATGGCTACACCTTC.